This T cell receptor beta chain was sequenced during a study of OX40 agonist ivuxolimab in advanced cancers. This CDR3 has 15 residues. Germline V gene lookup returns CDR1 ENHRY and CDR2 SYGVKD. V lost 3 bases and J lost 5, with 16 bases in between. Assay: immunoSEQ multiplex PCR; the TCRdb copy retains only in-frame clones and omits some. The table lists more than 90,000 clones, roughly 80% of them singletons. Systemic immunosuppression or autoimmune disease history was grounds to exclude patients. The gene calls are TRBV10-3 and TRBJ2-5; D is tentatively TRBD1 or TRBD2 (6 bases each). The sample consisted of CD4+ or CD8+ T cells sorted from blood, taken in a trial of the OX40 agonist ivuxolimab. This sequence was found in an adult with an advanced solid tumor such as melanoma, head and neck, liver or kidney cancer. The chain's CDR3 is CAISDPKGGWETQYF. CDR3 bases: TGTGCCATCAGTGACCCGAAGGGGGGCTGGGAGACCCAGTACTTC.